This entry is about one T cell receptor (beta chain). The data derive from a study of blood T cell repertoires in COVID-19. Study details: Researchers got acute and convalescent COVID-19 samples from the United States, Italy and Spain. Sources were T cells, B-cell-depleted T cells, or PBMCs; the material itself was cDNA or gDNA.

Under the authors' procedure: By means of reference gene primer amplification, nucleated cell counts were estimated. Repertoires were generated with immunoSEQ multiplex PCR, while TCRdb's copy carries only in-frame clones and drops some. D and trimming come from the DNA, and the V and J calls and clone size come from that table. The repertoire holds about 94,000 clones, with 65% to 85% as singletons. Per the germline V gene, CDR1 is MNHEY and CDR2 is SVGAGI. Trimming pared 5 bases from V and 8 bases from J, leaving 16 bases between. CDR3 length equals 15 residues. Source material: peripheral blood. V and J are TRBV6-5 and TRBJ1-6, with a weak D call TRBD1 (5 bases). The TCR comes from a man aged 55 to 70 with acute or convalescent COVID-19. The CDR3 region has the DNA TGTGCCAGCAGTCAGATGGGCCCGGGGGATTCACCCCTCCACTTT. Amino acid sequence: CASSQMGPGDSPLHF.